This T cell receptor beta chain was identified in a study of beta chain features in type 1 diabetes. Findings of the study overall: All four CD4+ subsets from Type 1 diabetes patients carried moderately but significantly shorter TCRB CDR3s.

Every isolated RNA sample was fully reverse transcribed, so sequencing captured expressed TCRB transcripts. Clones were read by immunoSEQ multiplex PCR, and TCRdb kept only the in-frame ones, dropping some. The sample consists of 200,000 to 300,000 clones, about 26% of them appearing once. A remark on this clone: Its antigen is undetermined.

CDR3 length: 14 residues. Looked up from germline, CDR1 is SGHRS and CDR2 is YFSETQ. V lost 0 bases to trimming and J lost 0 bases, with 7 bases between them. Sorting of CD4+ naive, central memory, regulatory and stem cell-like memory cells was performed via CD45RO/CCR7/CD25/CD127/CD95/CD27. This TCR was sampled from a man aged 25 to 40 in good health. J is TRBJ2-7 and V is TRBV5-1; weak D call: TRBD1 (5 bases). The specimen was central memory CD4+ T cells from blood. DNA of the CDR3: TGCGCCAGCAGCTTGGGGACACCCTCCTACGAGCAGTACTTC. The encoded protein is CASSLGTPSYEQYF. The full variable domain, its missing parts supplied by reference TRBV5-1 and TRBJ2-7, is KAGVTQTPRYLIKTRGQQVTLSCSPISGHRSVSWYQQTPGQGLQFLFEYFSETQRNKGNFPGRFSGRQFSNSRSEMNVSTLELGDSALYLCASSLGTPSYEQYFGPGTRLTVT.